Described below is a single TCR beta chain sequence and its context. The antigen remains unidentified. The sample belongs to a study of spatial heterogeneity in lung cancer. Study information: Averaged across combinations, each unique TCR and UMI pairing appeared more than ten times in raw reads, which were uncorrected.

CDR3 length: 13 amino acids. With V trimmed by 4 bases and J by 10 bases, 9 bases remained unmatched. CDR1 and CDR2 (germline): SGHDN, FVKESK. Study-wide points: Ubiquitous expanded tumor TCRs were seen in blood more at resection than at follow-up.

The sample's time point: sample taken at primary tumor resection. One entry per CDR3 protein, called by TCRdb with MiXCR from the 5' RACE reads. This sample has 43,000 or so distinct CDR3 sequences; nearly 7% occur once, and the top ten carry roughly 45%. The chain couples TRBV14 to TRBJ1-1; 7 bases agree with TRBD1. This sequence was found in a female donor with early-stage non-small cell lung cancer. Source: PBMCs, taken at surgery. In DNA form, the CDR3 reads TGTGCCAGCAGCCTTACTTCGACAGGGCGAGCTTTCTTT. This codes for CASSLTSTGRAFF.